Reported below is one T cell receptor beta chain. Antigen: not known. At one end, the junction sequence differs from germline, possibly due to a read error. Running of the assay took place at deep level. Profiling relied on immunoSEQ multiplex PCR, and the TCRdb table lists in-frame clones only, not all of them. The sample includes around 1.4 million clones, just under 99% of them seen just once. CDR1 and CDR2 from the germline V gene are MNHNY and SVGAGI (reference sequence). The CDR3 has 14 amino acids. This record comes from a study of shared clonotypes between healthy human individuals. About the study: Every donor yielded three CD4 naive, three CD4 memory, two CD8 naive and one CD8 memory plate.

Study outcomes and limitations: Few donors restricted represented genetic and exposure-history diversity.

The sample comprised naive CD4+ T cells sorted from blood. Sample subset: CD45RA+ positively selected. The J gene is TRBJ1-1, the V gene TRBV6-6, with D perhaps TRBD1 (5 bases). The source of this sequence is a man under 40 in good health. For the CDR3, the DNA is TGTGCCACCACAAGGGACGGCGGGAACCCTGAAGCTTTCTTT. Translation: CATTRDGGNPEAFF.